This entry features one T cell receptor beta chain sequence. No antigen is known for it. The data derive from a study of cytomegalovirus exposure and HLA in healthy donors. It was with 60 Vbeta and 13 Jbeta primers that the PCR ran. Sequenced by immunoSEQ multiplex PCR; TCRdb stores in-frame clones only, minus some. The sample includes approximately 110,000 clones. Study results and caveats: The authors listed 180 or so TCR beta chains as cytomegalovirus-associated.

Sequencing was done on a sample of PBMCs. This clonotype originated in a man aged 45 to 65 in good health and CMV-seronegative.

CDR3 amino acids: CASTAGHGVWETQYF. CDR3 nucleotide sequence: TGTGCCAGCACCGCTGGACATGGGGTTTGGGAGACCCAGTACTTC. The chain uses TRBV9 and TRBJ2-5; D might be TRBD1 (5 bases). Trimming left V 6 bases short and J 5 bases short, with 20 bases between. The CDR3 sequence is 15 residues long. Germline loops: CDR1 SGDLS, CDR2 YYNGEE.